The source of this T cell receptor (beta chain) is a study of cytomegalovirus exposure and HLA in healthy donors. Study findings and constraints: Under in vitro conditions, three CMV-associated chains were confirmed as specific for CMV antigens.

Concerning this clone itself: Antigen unknown.

The CDR3 totals 14 residues. Germline V gene data show CDR1 as SGHRS and CDR2 as YFSETQ. The J segment lost 1 base and the V segment lost 4 bases, leaving 1 base of the junction unmatched. TCRdb's copy holds only in-frame clones and misses some; the assay was immunoSEQ multiplex PCR. The sample lists roughly 75,000 clones; over 80% were seen once. J is TRBJ1-1 and V is TRBV5-1; 10 nucleotides line up with TRBD1. This TCR derives from a man aged 25-40 years in good health and CMV-seronegative. The specimen sequenced was PBMCs. The CDR3 reads CASSGQGGNTEAFF. CDR3 sequence (DNA): TGCGCCAGCAGCGGACAGGGGGGGAACACTGAAGCTTTCTTT. The full variable domain, rest sourced from reference TRBV5-1 and TRBJ1-1, is KAGVTQTPRYLIKTRGQQVTLSCSPISGHRSVSWYQQTPGQGLQFLFEYFSETQRNKGNFPGRFSGRQFSNSRSEMNVSTLELGDSALYLCASSGQGGNTEAFFGQGTRLTVV.